Here is one TCR beta chain with its context. This clone is considered large (0.1 to 1%). Its antigen is still unknown. Nothing much larger sits one base from this clone, and base qualities are not available. Preparation of the library involved the immunoSEQ multiplex PCR assay. Adaptive Biotechnology amplified CDR3 regions from genomic DNA with a two-step multiplex PCR that controlled for amplification bias. The first PCR used primers for every V and J gene segment; the second PCR added barcodes and Illumina adapters. CDR3 libraries were sequenced using an Illumina instrument. The study's own analysis went as follows. The analysis drew on both the pipelines supplied by the vendor and custom analysis of the raw data in R/Bioconductor running R version 3.3.0. Clonality, ranging from 0 to 1, was calculated as the inverse of the normalised Shannon entropy of all productive clones. High-frequency clones were defined as the share of the repertoire occupied by the top 100 clones, with only clones passing a 95% confidence test being retained. Overlap between samples was measured with the Morisita-Horn index, while repertoire diversity was measured with the Simpson index. Drawn from immuneACCESS, this table holds only the in-frame rearrangements with V and J called that TCRdb kept. Clones are partly lost; checked studies trace under half to an unresolved V gene and leave the rest unexplained. V, J and clone size are taken as reported in that table, and D and trimming were inferred from the DNA itself. In this sample the table shows 6,500 or so clones, roughly 81% of which occur a single time. The top ten hold around 10% of the sample.

The sample originates from a study of T cell repertoires in ileal Crohn's disease (dated by TCRdb to the late 2010s). Describing the broader study: Median disease duration was roughly eight years, and roughly 35% of patients were identified as active smokers at the time of surgery. A total of around 150 mucosal samples from 57 patients were sequenced, with samples obtained at several locations on the surgical specimen and at postoperative endoscopy. All patients had surgery for a complication: stricturing disease in approximately 61% and penetrating disease in about 40%. Five hundred nanograms of biopsy DNA per sample were submitted for commercial TCRB immunosequencing. The study ran alongside a multicentre cohort designed to identify predictors of early endoscopic recurrence after ileocolonic resection. The TCR repertoire was analysed in some 53 patients with Crohn's disease drawn from a prospective multicentre cohort. Roughly half of the patients were given postoperative therapy, with 15 to 20 on anti-TNF agents and 11 to 12 on thiopurines. Endoscopic postoperative recurrence was defined as a Rutgeerts score above i0. Biopsies taken from the proximal margin of the surgical specimen were designated as MI samples. Broad study findings and their caveats: Only a subgroup of patients, of unstated size, had their mucosal CD4 and CD8 T cells sorted and sequenced. Sorted CD8 T cells carried more high-frequency clones than CD4 T cells, suggesting mucosal expansions were mainly CD8. Compared with non-smokers, patients who were active smokers at surgery showed a significantly higher proportion of clonal expansions (approximately 26% vs 20%, p=0.02). Higher high-frequency clone percentages at surgery were associated with endoscopic recurrence; all patients with clonality above 26.8% (18/57) had recurrence.

What the time point label conveys for this sample: proximal margin of the surgical specimen (macroscopically non-inflamed). To be eligible, patients had to be adults with ileal or ileocolonic Crohn's disease and an indication for ileocolonic resection. Whole ileal mucosal biopsies were kept frozen at -80 degrees C prior to DNA extraction. Genomic DNA was isolated from frozen whole biopsies using a TRizol-based method, and the DNA was quantified with a NanoDrop 2000 spectrophotometer. The CDR3 runs 15 amino acids, cysteine and phenylalanine included. The read is trimmed to its CDR3 DNA, 45 bases read in frame from base 1. Trimming takes 2 bases off V and 7 bases off J; junction bases not matched to a gene: 9. CDR1 LNHDA and CDR2 SQIVND are derived from the germline V gene (reference sequence).

The sequenced sample consisted of ileal tissue. This chain is built from TRBV19 and TRBJ2-7, with 9 bases in between that match TRBD2. This sequence originates from an adult with Crohn's disease. CDR3 protein: CASSISGLAVREQYF. The nucleotide sequence reads TGTGCCAGTAGTATATCGGGACTAGCCGTACGGGAGCAGTACTTC.